This entry lists 3 T cell receptor beta chains sequenced from one sample in a study of T cell responses to AZD1222 COVID-19 vaccine. Profiled with immunoSEQ multiplex PCR; TCRdb holds only in-frame clones, not every one. The repertoire holds about 120,000 clones, with about 86% as singletons. The sequencing used peripheral blood, collected 28 days after the second AZD1222 dose. The receptors originated from an adult who received the AZD1222 COVID-19 vaccine.

The V and J genes are TRBV2 and TRBJ2-3; D unclear. The V end was cut by 9 bases, the J end by 3 bases, with 4 bases between. This CDR3 has 10 residues. Germline CDR1 SNHLY, CDR2 FYNNEI. This CDR3 reads CASRTDTQYF. In DNA form, the CDR3 reads TGTGCCAGTAGGACAGATACGCAGTATTTT.

The chain couples TRBV11-1 to TRBJ2-2, with 7 nucleotides matching TRBD1. The J segment lost 5 bases and the V segment lost 2 bases, leaving 5 bases of the junction unmatched. Germline V gives CDR1 SGHAT, CDR2 FQDESV (reference sequence). This CDR3 is built from 15 residues. The DNA for the CDR3 is TGTGCCAGCAGCTTATCAGGGGGTTTAACCGGGGAGCTGTTTTTT. Residues: CASSLSGGLTGELFF.

The chain combines TRBV6-1 with TRBJ2-3; D gene unclear. CDR3 length: 12 amino acids. The V gene's germline CDR1 is MNHNS and CDR2 SASEGT. Trimming cost V 1 base and J 7 bases, with 6 bases left between them. The CDR3 sequence: CASSEVGNTQYF. The CDR3 DNA reads as TGTGCCAGCAGTGAAGTGGGTAATACGCAGTATTTT.